This paragraph covers one T cell receptor beta chain sequence. This clonotype was found many times. There is no known antigen for this receptor. No much larger clonotype is one base removed from it; base qualities were not supplied. This entry is derived from a study of Graves' ophthalmopathy and Graves' hyperthyroidism (dated by TCRdb to between 2017 and 2018). In terms of the full investigation: Peripheral blood was collected before any treatment was given, at the time of initial diagnosis. TCR beta repertoire signatures were used to distinguish Graves' ophthalmopathy from Graves' hyperthyroidism and to predict progression to ophthalmopathy. In total, approximately 130 blood samples were TCR-sequenced: 40 to 45 ophthalmopathy, roughly 80 hyperthyroidism and about 17 hyperthyroidism-to-ophthalmopathy patients. To explore V-J signatures that separate ophthalmopathy from hyperthyroidism, a discovery set of 95 to 100 patients was enrolled, consisting of roughly 45 with ophthalmopathy and approximately 60 with stable hyperthyroidism. An independent validation cohort comprised about 20 hyperthyroidism patients and roughly 15 patients who later progressed from hyperthyroidism to ophthalmopathy. In over 5 hyperthyroidism patients, the T-cell repertoire of thyroid tissue was compared with the T-cell repertoire of blood. After sampling, hyperthyroidism patients received methimazole starting at 30 mg daily, and ophthalmopathy patients received high-dose intravenous methylprednisolone.

General findings and caveats noted by the study authors: No statistical method was used to predetermine the sample size, and group allocation was not hidden from the investigators. In validation, the model predicted ophthalmopathy progression with about 70% sensitivity and 72.22% specificity; some twelve predicted patients were CT-confirmed with GO in a median of approximately six months. Among expanded thyroid clonotypes with frequency above 0.001, most also showed up in blood, which suggests that blood repertoires may reflect the thyroid immune response. Ophthalmopathy was separated from stable hyperthyroidism by the 13-signature model with roughly 90% sensitivity and 81% to 83% specificity in cross-validation and with 80%/75% in the test set.

V loses 6 bases, J loses 2 bases, and the germline ends lie 10 bases apart. Taken from cysteine to phenylalanine, the CDR3 has 13 residues. Here the CDR3 DNA is all that survives: 39 bases in frame from base 1. For repertoire sequencing, the TCR beta CDR3 regions were amplified from RNA transcripts. The first round of RT-PCR was done with HTBI primers and the Qiagen OneStep RT-PCR kit, and was followed by a second round of multiplex PCR, then size selection and purification. Sequencing of the libraries was carried out on an Illumina HiSeq2000 in paired-end mode with 100 bp reads. Concerning the study's data processing: SOAPnuke was used to process the reads, throwing out any read that had adapters, had uncalled bases, had a mean Phred below 15, or lacked an exact constant-primer or identifier match. COPE v1.2.5 was used to merge high-quality paired reads. Clonotypes were defined as unique nucleotide sequences and were aligned to IMGT TRB V, D and J references using MiTCR v1.1. The analysis was limited to V-J combinations with a frequency above 0.0001, which together covered approximately 99% of the repertoires. For each V-J combination, a TCR clonal expansion and chaos score was defined as F50 clonal expansion divided by the chaos observed in the TCRdist matrix. Welch's t-statistics and random forest were used to narrow the features down to about twelve V-J combinations, which were then fed into a naive Bayes classifier. Thyroid-blood repertoire similarity was quantified with the Morisita-Horn index. The public reads were reprocessed in TCRdb via fastp at Q25 and MiXCR, keeping in-frame beta chains. Rows merge per CDR3 protein into single entries with the most common DNA and genes. These V and J calls originate from TCRdb's pipeline instead of the authors' own analysis. This sample comprises tens of thousands of distinct CDR3 sequences, approximately 50% of them detected only once. Jointly, the top ten make up about 26% of the sample.

Hyperthyroidism was considered stable if no progression to ophthalmopathy occurred within 18 months of follow-up. Hyperthyroidism patients were newly diagnosed, were aged 18 to 65 years, and had a disease duration under 2 months. Anyone with other autoimmune diseases, uncontrolled infections, pregnancy or lactation was excluded from the study. Clinical symptoms, serum thyroxine, TRAb, thyroid ultrasound and orbital computed tomography formed the basis of the diagnosis. Ficoll-Paque density gradient centrifugation was used to isolate PBMCs from 10 ml of fresh peripheral blood. Trizol reagent was used to extract the total RNA, and its quality was then checked on an Agilent 2100 Bioanalyzer.

The sequenced sample consisted of peripheral blood. The clonotype comes from an adult woman with stable Graves' hyperthyroidism. The chain is encoded by TRBV12-3 or TRBV12-4 joined to TRBJ1-1; the D gene assignment is ambiguous. For the CDR3, the sequence is CASRLRGNTEAFF. The bases read TGTGCCAGCAGGTTGAGAGGTAACACTGAAGCTTTCTTT.